This T cell receptor (beta chain) appears in the sequencing data of a study of cytomegalovirus exposure and HLA in healthy donors. Study in general: From approximately 170 million T cells, an earlier analysis saw roughly 100 million unique TCR beta sequences. General observations from the study: HLA alleles showed associations with 15,000 to 20,000 TCR beta sequences in a later analysis, at a 0.05 false discovery rate. Several V segments, TRBV6-2 and TRBV6-3 among them, could not be told apart and were dropped.

From germline, CDR1 is MGHRA and CDR2 YSYEKL. There are 16 residues in the CDR3. V lost 5 bases to trimming and J lost 4 bases, with 17 bases between them. PCR was performed using 60 Vbeta and 13 Jbeta primers. Original processing methods: Later analysis identified tens of millions of unique TCR beta chains, around 10 million shared. The table came from immunoSEQ multiplex PCR; TCRdb's copy has only in-frame clones and leaves some out. That table is the source of V, J and clone size, and D and trimming were worked out from the DNA. The sample's table shows almost 40,000 clones. Turning to this clone: Its antigen is not known.

The specimen sequenced was PBMCs. The chain combines TRBV4-1 with TRBJ1-4, with D uncertain. The TCR comes from a woman younger than 45 in good health and CMV-seropositive. As DNA, the CDR3 is TGCGCCAGCAGCTTTCAAATAGAGAGAGGTAATGAAAAACTGTTTTTT. Translated: CASSFQIERGNEKLFF.